This entry lists 9 T cell receptor beta chains sequenced from one sample in a study of T-cell reconstitution after alpha-beta-depleted transplantation in children. This sample's TCRbeta library carried unique molecular identifier barcodes. TCRdb ran MiXCR on the PCR reads and lists one entry per CDR3 protein. The table includes under 400,000 distinct CDR3 sequences, more than 20% detected once. The input for sequencing was PBMCs, mostly from graft donor cells, taken 180 days after TCRalphabeta/CD19-depleted stem cell transplant. The receptors were sampled from a male patient younger than 18 who had a stem cell transplant for acute lymphoblastic leukemia, so the T cells may come from the graft donor.

The chain links TRBV4-2 to TRBJ2-7, with D uncertain. There are 14 residues in the CDR3. Germline lookup yields CDR1 LGHNA and CDR2 YNFKEQ. Trimming pared 3 bases from V and 1 base from J, leaving 10 bases between. CDR3 nucleotides: TGTGCCAGCAGCCAGTACAGCCCTTCCTACGAGCAGTACTTC. As protein: CASSQYSPSYEQYF.

The chain has TRBV4-2 and TRBJ2-1, with TRBD2 as a possible D gene (6 bases). Trimming cost V 6 bases and J 0 bases, with 15 bases left between them. CDR1 is LGHNA and CDR2 is YNFKEQ in the germline V gene. The CDR3 totals 16 residues. In DNA, the CDR3 is TGTGCCAGCAGTCCCTACCCGGGAGTCTCCTACAATGAGCAGTTCTTC. Encoded protein: CASSPYPGVSYNEQFF.

J is TRBJ2-7 and V is TRBV21-1; the table's D call TRBD1 went unverified against the DNA. TRBV21-1 is recorded as a pseudogene. The CDR3 loop spans 14 amino acids. CDR3 DNA sequence: TGTGCCAGCAGCACCTCGACAGGGCCAGACGAGCAGTACTTC. Residues: CASSTSTGPDEQYF.

Turning to this clonotype: Its ends do not fully match the called genes, so a read error is possible. V and J are TRBV5-1 and TRBJ2-7; D unresolved. CDR1 is SGHRS and CDR2 is YFSETQ in the germline V gene. This CDR3 region has 14 residues. CDR3 residues: CASSIFGFSYVQYF. The CDR3 bases are TGCGCCAGCAGCATTTTCGGGTTTTCCTACGTGCAGTACTTC.

This chain connects TRBV11-2 to TRBJ2-3; 9 nucleotides line up with TRBD2. The CDR3 length is 18 residues. With V trimmed by 5 bases and J by 5 bases, 17 bases remained unmatched. Looked up from germline, CDR1 is SGHAT and CDR2 is FQNNGV. The CDR3 nucleotides read TGTGCCAGCAGCCTGACCGGGAGCGGGAGGCGCGCATTAGATACGCAGTATTTT. Translating gives CASSLTGSGRRALDTQYF.

In this sample, this clonotype turned up a few times. The genes are TRBV29-1 and TRBJ1-5; 10 positions match TRBD1. J lost 2 bases, V lost 0 bases, and 19 bases had no gene match. CDR3 size: 21 residues. Per germline, CDR1 SQVTM and CDR2 ANQGSEA. The CDR3 DNA reads TGCAGCGTTGAAGATCTTCCGGACAGGGGGTATAGGACATACCGCAATCAGCCCCAGCATTTT. It yields the protein CSVEDLPDRGYRTYRNQPQHF.

This clonotype was seen more than once but under ten times. The chain links TRBV12-3 or TRBV12-4 to TRBJ1-5; maybe TRBD1 (6 bases). The V end was cut by 5 bases, the J end by 3 bases, with 14 bases between. The CDR3 is made up of 15 amino acids. This CDR3 reads CASSPRRGSNQPQHF. The CDR3 DNA reads as TGTGCCAGCAGTCCCCGTAGGGGGTCCAATCAGCCCCAGCATTTT.

The chain carries TRBV20-1 and TRBJ2-5, with D possibly TRBD1 on 5 matching bases. V was trimmed by 4 bases and J by 2 bases, leaving 11 bases between them. CDR1 is DFQATT and CDR2 is SNEGSKA in the germline V gene (reference sequence). The CDR3 spans 13 residues. This chain's CDR3 is CSANAGQQETQYF. The CDR3, as DNA: TGCAGTGCTAATGCAGGACAACAAGAGACCCAGTACTTC.

A few counts support this clonotype. The chain employs TRBV5-1 and TRBJ2-7, with 9 bases matching TRBD2. The ends lost 0 bases at V and 2 bases at J; junction bases unmatched: 3. Germline lookup yields CDR1 SGHRS and CDR2 YFSETQ. The CDR3 length is 15 residues. The CDR3 sequence: CASSLVAGVTYEQYF. DNA for the CDR3: TGCGCCAGCAGCTTGGTAGCGGGAGTTACCTACGAGCAGTACTTC.